What follows is one TCR beta chain and its context. No antigen is known for it. Looked up from germline, CDR1 is KGHSH and CDR2 is LQKENI. The CDR3 length is 14 residues. The V end lost 6 bases, the J end lost 4 bases, and 16 bases lay between the germline ends. This sample was included in a study of CD4+ T cells in melanoma. Study observations and caveats: Diverse differentiation states were reported for melanoma neoantigen-specific CD4+ T cells. A reported correlation linked neoantigen-specific CD4+ T cells to CD8+, macrophage and B cell function.

Profiling relied on immunoSEQ multiplex PCR, and the TCRdb table lists in-frame clones only, not all of them. Seen here are 40,000 to 50,000 clones, 85% to 90% observed once, and the top ten hold 12%. The chain is built from TRBV18 and TRBJ2-7, with unresolved D. Sequences were obtained from peripheral blood. This clonotype was sampled from a human donor with melanoma. CDR3 in DNA: TGTGCCAGCTCGTCCAAATCAGATCGGTACGAGCAGTACTTC. Its protein product is CASSSKSDRYEQYF.